This T cell receptor (beta chain) was documented in a study of beta chain features in type 1 diabetes. Study-wide results and caveats: Researchers reported that naive, central memory and Treg TCRB repertoires appeared more similar in patients than in healthy donors. For TCRB rearrangement, an influence of HLA type remained unresolved here. Possible PCR preference for shorter templates applied equally to patients and controls.

This clone was seen a few times. As yet, its antigen is unknown. Every bit of the isolated RNA underwent reverse transcription, so sequencing read expressed TCRB transcripts. Sequenced by immunoSEQ multiplex PCR; TCRdb stores in-frame clones only, minus some. The data show under 400,000 clones, with around a fifth seen just once and approximately 0.041% held by the top ten. CDR1 is SGDLS, CDR2 YYNGEE, per germline. The CDR3 runs 15 residues. Unmatched junction bases numbered 10, after V lost 5 bases and J lost 5 bases. Central memory, naive, regulatory and stem cell-like memory CD4+ cells were sorted by CD45RO/CCR7/CD25/CD127/CD95/CD27.

The sequence was obtained from a woman younger than 35 in good health. Sequenced input: naive CD4+ T cells from blood. The V and J genes are TRBV9 and TRBJ2-1; 7 positions match TRBD2. CDR3 protein: CASSRIGLVNNEQFF. The CDR3 DNA follows: TGTGCCAGCAGTCGTATTGGACTAGTAAACAATGAGCAGTTCTTC.